The present entry profiles one T cell receptor (beta chain) with its context. Using immunoSEQ multiplex PCR, the repertoire was profiled, and TCRdb retains in-frame clones only, with some absent. The sample carries around 81,000 clones, over 75% recorded once. The data originate from a study of technical replicates of blood from a handful of donors. This clonotype was sampled from a human donor in good health. Some clones in this sample may be carry-over from other donors' samples. The sequenced sample was PBMCs.

This CDR3 reads CSARLDNEQFF. The CDR3 nucleotides are TGCAGTGCTAGACTCGACAATGAGCAGTTCTTC. The chain employs TRBV20-1 and TRBJ2-1; D remains unclear. Germline assignment: CDR1 DFQATT and CDR2 SNEGSKA (reference sequence). V dropped 2 bases and J dropped 5 bases, with 4 bases sitting between them. CDR3 length: 11 amino acids.